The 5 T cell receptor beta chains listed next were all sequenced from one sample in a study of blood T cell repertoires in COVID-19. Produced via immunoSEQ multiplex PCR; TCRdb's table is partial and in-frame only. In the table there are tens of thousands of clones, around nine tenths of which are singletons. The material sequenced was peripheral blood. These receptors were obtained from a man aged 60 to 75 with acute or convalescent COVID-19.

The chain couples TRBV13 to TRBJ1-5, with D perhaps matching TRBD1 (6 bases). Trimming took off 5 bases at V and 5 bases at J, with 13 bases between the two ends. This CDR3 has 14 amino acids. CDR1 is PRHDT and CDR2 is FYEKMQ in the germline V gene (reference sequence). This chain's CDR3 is CASSPGQRDQPQHF. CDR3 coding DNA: TGTGCCAGCAGCCCCGGACAGAGAGATCAGCCCCAGCATTTT.

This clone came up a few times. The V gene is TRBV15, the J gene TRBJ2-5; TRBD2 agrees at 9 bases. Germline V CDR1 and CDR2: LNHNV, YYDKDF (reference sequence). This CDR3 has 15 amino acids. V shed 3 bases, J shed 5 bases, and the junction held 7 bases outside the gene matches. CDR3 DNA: TGTGCCACCAGCAGTGTGGGACTAGCCGGCGAGACCCAGTACTTC. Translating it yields CATSSVGLAGETQYF.

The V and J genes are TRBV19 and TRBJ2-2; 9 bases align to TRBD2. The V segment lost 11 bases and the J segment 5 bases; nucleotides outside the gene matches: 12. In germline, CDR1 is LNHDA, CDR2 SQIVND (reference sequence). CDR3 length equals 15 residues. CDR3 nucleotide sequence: TGTGCCCGGGGCGCGGGGGGGGCCTTTACCGGGGAGCTGTTTTTT. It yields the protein CARGAGGAFTGELFF.

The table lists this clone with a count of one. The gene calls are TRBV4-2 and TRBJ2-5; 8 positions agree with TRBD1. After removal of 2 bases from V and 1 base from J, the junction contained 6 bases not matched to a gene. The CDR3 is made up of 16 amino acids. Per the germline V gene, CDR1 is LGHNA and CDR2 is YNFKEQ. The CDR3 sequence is CASSQSTGATQETQYF. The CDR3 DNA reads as TGTGCCAGCAGCCAATCGACAGGGGCCACCCAAGAGACCCAGTACTTC.

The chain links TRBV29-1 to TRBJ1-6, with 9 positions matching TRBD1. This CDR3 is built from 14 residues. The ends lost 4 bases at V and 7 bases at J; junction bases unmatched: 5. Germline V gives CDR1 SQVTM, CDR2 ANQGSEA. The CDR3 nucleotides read TGCAGCGTTGGAGAGGGACAGGGAAATTCACCCCTCCACTTT. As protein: CSVGEGQGNSPLHF.